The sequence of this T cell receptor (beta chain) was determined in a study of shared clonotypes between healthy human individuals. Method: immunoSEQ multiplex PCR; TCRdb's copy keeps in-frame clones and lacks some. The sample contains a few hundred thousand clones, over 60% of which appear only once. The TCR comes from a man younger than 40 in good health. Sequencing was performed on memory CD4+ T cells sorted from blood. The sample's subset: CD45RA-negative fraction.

CDR3 nucleotides: TGTGCCAGCAGTGAGACCAGCAACCCTAATCAGCCCCAGCATTTT. Its protein product is CASSETSNPNQPQHF. This chain joins TRBV6-1 and TRBJ1-5; D gene unclear. The CDR3 runs 15 residues. Germline CDR1 reads MNHNS; CDR2 reads SASEGT. V gave up 3 bases and J gave up 4 bases, with 13 bases separating them.